The 2 T cell receptor beta chains listed next were all sequenced from one sample in a study of T cells in localized non-small cell lung cancer. Libraries were prepared by immunoSEQ multiplex PCR; TCRdb keeps only in-frame clonotypes and omits some of them. The sample comprises about 40,000 clones, 70% to 90% of which are singletons, and about 6.5% rests with the top ten. This specimen was peripheral blood, taken before any cancer treatment. The receptors stem from a man between 40 and 75 years old with stage I lung adenocarcinoma.

The J gene is TRBJ1-6, the V gene TRBV7-8, with 8 bases lining up with TRBD1. CDR1 is SGHVS and CDR2 is FQNEAQ in the germline V gene. V lost 2 bases to trimming and J lost 7 bases; unmatched junction nucleotides: 4. The CDR3 loop spans 15 amino acids. CDR3 in amino acids: CASSLMGQENSPLHF. In nucleotides, the CDR3 is TGTGCCAGCAGCTTAATGGGACAGGAAAATTCACCCCTCCACTTT.

This chain joins TRBV28 and TRBJ1-4; D might be TRBD1 (6 bases). The CDR3 is 18 amino acids. V was cut by 6 bases and J by 4 bases, with 24 bases left in between. CDR1 MDHEN and CDR2 SYDVKM come from the germline V gene. In nucleotides, the CDR3 is TGTGCCAGCAGGGGCCCGGCCGGAACGAGGGGGGGTAATGAAAAACTGTTTTTT. Encoded protein: CASRGPAGTRGGNEKLFF.